The 20 T cell receptor beta chains reported below all come from one sample, sequenced in a study of identical twins. TCRdb re-called the 5' RACE reads through MiXCR, storing one row per CDR3 protein. The sample shows under 1 million distinct CDR3 sequences, 9% to 15% of them seen only once. This sample also appeared in a second study, on yellow fever vaccine responses in identical twins.

Input material: PBMCs. These TCRs come from a woman aged 18-29 years in good health.

The rearrangement joins TRBV28 to TRBJ2-7; D unresolved. Germline assignment: CDR1 MDHEN and CDR2 SYDVKM. This CDR3 contains 18 residues. V gave up 6 bases and J gave up 0 bases, with 24 bases separating them. The CDR3 DNA is TGTGCCAGCAGCTATGAAATAAAACTGGACGGGTTCTCCTACGAGCAGTACTTC. It translates to CASSYEIKLDGFSYEQYF.

This clonotype was counted a few times. The chain has TRBV6-1 and TRBJ1-2, with TRBD1 as a possible D gene (6 bases). The CDR3 is 13 residues long. Germline-derived CDR1 and CDR2 are MNHNS and SASEGT. V dropped 6 bases and J dropped 7 bases, with 15 bases sitting between them. In nucleotides, the CDR3 is TGTGCCAGCAGGGTGCCGGGGGCAATTGGCTACACCTTC. Translating gives CASRVPGAIGYTF.

This clonotype was found once. A much larger clonotype is one base distant, so this may be a read error. The rearrangement joins TRBV12-3 or TRBV12-4 to TRBJ1-1, with D uncertain. The ends were cut back, 5 bases at V and 5 bases at J, with 12 bases in the middle. The CDR3 consists of 13 residues. As DNA, the CDR3 is TGTGCCAGCAGTCTCCTCCGGGAAACTGAAGCTTTCTTT. This translates into CASSLLRETEAFF.

V usage is TRBV5-1 and J usage is TRBJ1-5, with D maybe TRBD1 (5 bases). V lost 4 bases and J lost 7, with 18 bases in between. CDR1 is SGHRS, CDR2 YFSETQ, per germline. CDR3 size: 15 residues. The CDR3 nucleotides are TGCGCCAGCAGCCCCCGAGGAGGGCGGGACCAGCCCCAGCATTTT. This gives the protein CASSPRGGRDQPQHF.

This clonotype was picked up a small number of times. The rearrangement uses TRBV6-1 and TRBJ1-1; 8 nucleotides line up with TRBD1. Germline loops: CDR1 MNHNS, CDR2 SASEGT. The CDR3 sequence is 14 residues long. V trimming: 6 bases; J trimming: 1 base; junction bases outside the gene matches: 4. CDR3 protein: CASSGTGGNTEAFF. CDR3 DNA sequence: TGTGCCAGCAGCGGAACAGGGGGGAACACTGAAGCTTTCTTT.

This clonotype was seen more than once but under ten times. The V gene is TRBV7-8, the J gene TRBJ2-1; TRBD2 matches at 9 bases. V dropped 1 base and J dropped 4; count of bases not matched to a gene: 8. Germline lookup yields CDR1 SGHVS and CDR2 FQNEAQ. The CDR3 totals 17 residues. The CDR3 DNA is TGTGCCAGCAGCTTAGGTGGCGGCGGGGGGGGGTACAATGAGCAGTTCTTC. This codes for CASSLGGGGGGYNEQFF.

This clonotype was detected ten times or more. The V gene is TRBV11-2, the J gene TRBJ2-3, with TRBD2 matching over 9 bases. Unmatched junction bases numbered 2, after V lost 4 bases and J lost 3 bases. CDR3 size: 14 residues. In germline, CDR1 is SGHAT, CDR2 FQNNGV. The CDR3 sequence: CASSSSGRTDTQYF. The CDR3 DNA is TGTGCCAGCAGCTCCAGCGGGAGGACAGATACGCAGTATTTT.

In regard to this clonotype: The junction differs from germline at one of its ends, possibly a read error. The chain is built from TRBV4-2 and TRBJ2-7; D might be TRBD1 (5 bases). There are 15 residues in the CDR3. Germline CDR1 is LGHNA and CDR2 is YNFKEQ. The CDR3 sequence: CASSQGLAASFEQYF. CDR3 DNA: TGTGCCAGCAGTCAGGGATTAGCTGCTTCCTTCGAGCAGTACTTC.

In nucleotides, the CDR3 is TGTGCCAGCAGCTTACTTCGGACTAGCGGGGGGGATAAAGCCAAAAACATTCAGTACTTC. Residues: CASSLLRTSGGDKAKNIQYF. The V call is TRBV11-1, the J call TRBJ2-4; TRBD2 agrees at 15 bases. The CDR3 is made up of 20 amino acids. Germline V gene sequence: CDR1 SGHAT, CDR2 FQDESV (reference sequence). The J segment lost 0 bases and the V segment lost 2 bases, leaving 8 bases of the junction unmatched. The variable domain in full, completed from reference TRBV11-1 and TRBJ2-4, reads EAEVAQSPRYKITEKSQAVAFWCDPISGHATLYWYRQILGQGPELLVQFQDESVVDDSQLPKDRFSAERLKGVDSTLKIQPAELGDSAMYLCASSLLRTSGGDKAKNIQYFGAGTRLSVL.

J is TRBJ2-2 and V is TRBV5-6; maybe TRBD2 (6 bases). The germline gives CDR1 SGHDT, CDR2 YYEEEE. The CDR3 runs to 15 residues. V was clipped by 0 bases and J by 3 bases, with 9 bases between them. The CDR3 loop is CASSLVSGYTGELFF. CDR3 DNA sequence: TGTGCCAGCAGCTTGGTTAGCGGATACACCGGGGAGCTGTTTTTT.

This clonotype was recorded a few times. The chain uses TRBV27 and TRBJ2-1, with D possibly TRBD2 on 6 matching bases. V was shortened by 2 bases and J by 2 bases, with 10 bases between the two germline ends. Per the germline V gene, CDR1 is MNHEY and CDR2 is SMNVEV (reference sequence). The CDR3 consists of 15 residues. CDR3 amino acids: CASSLGGKPYNEQFF. The DNA of the CDR3 is TGTGCCAGCAGTTTAGGAGGGAAACCCTACAATGAGCAGTTCTTC.

This clonotype was seen many times. The chain employs TRBV6-1 and TRBJ1-1; D is undetermined. V was clipped by 6 bases and J by 3 bases, with 11 bases between them. The CDR3 is 13 residues long. Germline V gene data show CDR1 as MNHNS and CDR2 as SASEGT. The CDR3 nucleotides are TGTGCCAGCAGCCCCGGGAGGTACACTGAAGCTTTCTTT. Encoded protein: CASSPGRYTEAFF.

This clonotype was detected many times. The chain is built from TRBV4-1 and TRBJ1-6; 10 nucleotides match TRBD1. The trim removed 4 bases at V and 4 bases at J, leaving 7 bases unmatched. Germline V gene data show CDR1 as MGHRA and CDR2 as YSYEKL. The CDR3 totals 17 residues. DNA of the CDR3: TGCGCCAGCAGCCTGGGCGGGACAGGGGCATATAATTCACCCCTCCACTTT. Translating it yields CASSLGGTGAYNSPLHF.

This clonotype came up a few times. The chain carries TRBV20-1 and TRBJ2-7; D uncertain. The CDR3 is 12 amino acids. V lost 0 bases and J 4 bases, leaving 7 bases between the germline ends. The germline CDR1 and CDR2 sequences are DFQATT and SNEGSKA (reference sequence). The CDR3 bases are TGCAGTGCTAGAGATAAGGAGTACGAGCAGTACTTC. Protein product: CSARDKEYEQYF.

The chain's CDR3 is CASSYSGQGVVGGYTF. CDR3 bases: TGTGCCAGCAGTTACTCGGGACAGGGGGTTGTCGGCGGCTACACCTTC. This rearrangement joins TRBV6-5 to TRBJ1-2; TRBD1 matches 11 bases. Trimming removed 0 bases from V and 8 bases from J; junction bases left unmatched: 8. This CDR3 has 16 amino acids. Germline assignment: CDR1 MNHEY and CDR2 SVGAGI.

This chain connects TRBV7-9 to TRBJ2-3; a weak D match, TRBD1 (6 bases). Germline V gene data show CDR1 as SEHNR and CDR2 as FQNEAQ (reference sequence). CDR3 length: 16 residues. Trimming took 2 bases from V and 0 from J, leaving 12 bases between them. The CDR3 DNA reads TGTGCCAGCAGCTTAAGGGGGACCGCGAGCACAGATACGCAGTATTTT. This gives the protein CASSLRGTASTDTQYF.

The J gene is TRBJ2-1, the V gene TRBV7-6; 9 bases fit TRBD2. CDR1 is SGHVS and CDR2 is FNYEAQ in the germline V gene. CDR3 length: 18 residues. The V segment lost 4 bases and the J segment 0 bases; nucleotides outside the gene matches: 10. The CDR3 sequence: CASSYSPSGKSSYNEQFF. Written as DNA, the CDR3 is TGTGCCAGCAGCTATAGCCCTAGCGGGAAGAGCTCCTACAATGAGCAGTTCTTC.

This clonotype was seen at least ten times. This sequence joins TRBV5-1 and TRBJ1-1; 8 bases map to TRBD1. V shed 0 bases and J 5 bases; nucleotides not matched to a gene: 6. This CDR3 is 15 amino acids long. Germline V CDR1 and CDR2: SGHRS, YFSETQ. CDR3 loop: CASSLAGTGGTEAFF. CDR3 nucleotides: TGCGCCAGCAGCTTGGCCGGGACAGGAGGGACTGAAGCTTTCTTT.

This clonotype was detected a few times. The V gene is TRBV20-1, the J gene TRBJ2-2, with D hard to call. Trimming pared 0 bases from V and 5 bases from J, leaving 13 bases between. Germline V lookup: CDR1 DFQATT, CDR2 SNEGSKA (reference sequence). This CDR3 is 15 amino acids long. For the CDR3, the DNA is TGCAGTGCTAGAGACCGGACCAAACCGACCGGGGAGCTGTTTTTT. This sequence encodes CSARDRTKPTGELFF.

This clonotype was recorded at least ten times. The V gene is TRBV6-5, the J gene TRBJ1-6; TRBD1 matches 10 bases. The V gene's germline CDR1 is MNHEY and CDR2 SVGAGI. CDR3 size: 15 residues. V dropped 1 base and J dropped 7; count of bases not matched to a gene: 1. The CDR3 coding sequence is TGTGCCAGCAGTTACTTGGGACAGGGGAATTCACCCCTCCACTTT. This gives the protein CASSYLGQGNSPLHF.